Sequencing of this T cell receptor beta chain was carried out in a study of identical twins. Study conclusions and caveats: For cord blood, abundant beta clonotypes had fewer insertions, unlike memory repertoires, which showed none.

TCRdb processed the 5' RACE reads anew with MiXCR; each CDR3 protein has one entry. The repertoire holds about 520,000 distinct CDR3 sequences, with roughly a fifth as singletons. Only a few counts were recorded for this clonotype. Its antigen is not identified. The CDR3 covers 14 residues. Trimming shortened V by 1 base and J by 7 bases, and 13 bases separated the two germline ends. Germline V gene data show CDR1 as SGHTA and CDR2 as FQGTGA. The sample was also linked to a second study, of T cells expressing NK-cell markers. That study adds: Uncertainty persisted over the HCMV specificity of expanded NKG2C+ T cell clones.

The rearrangement uses TRBV7-3 and TRBJ1-2, with D possibly matching TRBD1 (5 bases). Sequences were obtained from CD4+ T cells sorted from blood. This clonotype originated in a woman aged 18-29 years in good health. The CDR3 DNA sequence: TGTGCCAGCAGCTTAAATTCGGGGCCAGCTGGCTACACCTTC. The encoded protein is CASSLNSGPAGYTF.